This TCR beta chain was found in a study of CD8 T cells in ankylosing spondylitis. TCRdb re-derived calls from the 5' RACE reads in MiXCR, one entry per CDR3 protein. Here the sample spans 25,000 to 30,000 distinct CDR3 sequences, about 5.3% being singletons. This clonotype was counted many times. CDR1 and CDR2 from the germline V gene are SGDLS and YYNGEE. The CDR3 consists of 15 residues. The V end was cut by 0 bases, the J end by 1 base, with 10 bases between. This chain connects TRBV9 to TRBJ2-5, with a tentative D call TRBD2 (6 bases). What was sequenced was blood, either unsorted or a sorted T cell fraction (not recorded which). The sequence was obtained from a female donor with ankylosing spondylitis or in good health (not recorded which). CDR3 region: CASSVAAGRQETQYF. The CDR3 DNA reads TGTGCCAGCAGCGTAGCTGCGGGGCGCCAAGAGACCCAGTACTTC. The variable domain in full, completed from reference TRBV9 and TRBJ2-5, reads DSGVTQTPKHLITATGQRVTLRCSPRSGDLSVYWYQQSLDQGLQFLIQYYNGEERAKGNILERFSAQQFPDLHSELNLSSLELGDSALYFCASSVAAGRQETQYFGPGTRLLVL.